This T cell receptor beta chain appears in the sequencing data of a study of T-cell memory formation after mild COVID-19. Whole-study context: TCR clusters mostly belonged to single donors.

General observations from the study: The CD4+ clones that contracted clustered mainly within CM and EM, and the CD8+ clones concentrated in EMRA.

In germline, CDR1 is SGHTA, CDR2 FQGTGA. The CDR3 extends over 15 amino acids. V lost 5 bases, J lost 4 bases, and 15 bases lay in between. Each CDR3 protein gets one entry after TCRdb re-called the 5' RACE reads with MiXCR. The repertoire consists of tens of thousands of distinct CDR3 sequences, with less than 15% occurring once and the leading ten covering 39%. This clonotype qualifies as large. Its antigen is unknown. The sequencing sample was made of PBMCs or a T cell subset sorted from them (not recorded which). The sequence was collected from a man in his late teens or twenties who had mild COVID-19 (a few samples of this study predate the infection). Cell type and time point are not known. This chain uses TRBV7-3 with TRBJ2-1; either TRBD1 or TRBD2 may supply D (5 bases each). The DNA of the CDR3 is TGTGCCAGCAGCCGAGGGGCCTCCGGGTACAATGAGCAGTTCTTC. As protein: CASSRGASGYNEQFF.